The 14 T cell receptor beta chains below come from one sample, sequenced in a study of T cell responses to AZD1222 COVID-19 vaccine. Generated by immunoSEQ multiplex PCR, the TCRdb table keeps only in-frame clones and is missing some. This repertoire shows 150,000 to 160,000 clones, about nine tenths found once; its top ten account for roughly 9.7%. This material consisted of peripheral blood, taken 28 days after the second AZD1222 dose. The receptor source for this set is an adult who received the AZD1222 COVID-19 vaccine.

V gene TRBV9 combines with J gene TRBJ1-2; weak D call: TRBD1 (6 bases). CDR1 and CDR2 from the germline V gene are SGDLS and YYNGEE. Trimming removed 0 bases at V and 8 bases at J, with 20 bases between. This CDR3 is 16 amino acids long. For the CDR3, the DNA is TGTGCCAGCAGCGTAGCGACAGGCAGAATCACGGGGGGCTACACCTTC. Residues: CASSVATGRITGGYTF. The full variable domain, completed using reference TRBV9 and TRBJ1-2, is DSGVTQTPKHLITATGQRVTLRCSPRSGDLSVYWYQQSLDQGLQFLIQYYNGEERAKGNILERFSAQQFPDLHSELNLSSLELGDSALYFCASSVATGRITGGYTFGSGTRLTVV.

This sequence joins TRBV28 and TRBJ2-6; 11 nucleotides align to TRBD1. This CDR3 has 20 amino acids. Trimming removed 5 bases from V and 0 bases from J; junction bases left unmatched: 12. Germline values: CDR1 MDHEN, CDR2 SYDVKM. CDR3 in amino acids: CASSHPVTGTGGSGANVLTF. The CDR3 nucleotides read TGTGCCAGCAGTCATCCTGTGACCGGGACAGGGGGCTCTGGGGCCAACGTCCTGACTTTC. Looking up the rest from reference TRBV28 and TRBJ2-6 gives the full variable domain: DVKVTQSSRYLVKRTGEKVFLECVQDMDHENMFWYRQDPGLGLRLIYFSYDVKMKEKGDIPEGYSVSREKKERFSLILESASTNQTSMYLCASSHPVTGTGGSGANVLTFGAGSRLTVL.

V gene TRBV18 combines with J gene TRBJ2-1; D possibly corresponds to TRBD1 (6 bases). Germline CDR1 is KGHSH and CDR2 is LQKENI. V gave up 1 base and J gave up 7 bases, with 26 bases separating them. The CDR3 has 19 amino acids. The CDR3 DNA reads TGTGCCAGCTCACCACGCCGACAACAGGACAGAGTACTATGGAATGAGCAGTTCTTC. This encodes CASSPRRQQDRVLWNEQFF.

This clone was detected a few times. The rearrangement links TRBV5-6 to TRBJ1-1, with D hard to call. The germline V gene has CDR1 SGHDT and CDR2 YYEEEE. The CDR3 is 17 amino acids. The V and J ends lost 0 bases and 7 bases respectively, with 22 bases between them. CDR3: CASSLVGDTLYFGEAFF. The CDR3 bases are TGTGCCAGCAGCTTGGTTGGAGACACTCTTTATTTTGGTGAAGCTTTCTTT.

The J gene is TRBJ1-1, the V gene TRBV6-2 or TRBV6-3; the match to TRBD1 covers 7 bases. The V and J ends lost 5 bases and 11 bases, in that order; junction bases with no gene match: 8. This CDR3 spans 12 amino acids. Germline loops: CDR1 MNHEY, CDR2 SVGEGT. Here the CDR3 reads CASSTGTARAFF. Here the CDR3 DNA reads TGTGCCAGCAGTACCGGGACAGCGAGGGCTTTCTTT.

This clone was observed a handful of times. The CDR3 bases are TGTGCCAGCAGTTTAGTTTGGCAGCCCCAGCATTTT. It yields the protein CASSLVWQPQHF. The gene calls are TRBV28 and TRBJ1-5; D call uncertain. Trimming pared 2 bases from V and 7 bases from J, leaving 6 bases between. The CDR3 spans 12 residues. CDR1 and CDR2 (germline): MDHEN, SYDVKM.

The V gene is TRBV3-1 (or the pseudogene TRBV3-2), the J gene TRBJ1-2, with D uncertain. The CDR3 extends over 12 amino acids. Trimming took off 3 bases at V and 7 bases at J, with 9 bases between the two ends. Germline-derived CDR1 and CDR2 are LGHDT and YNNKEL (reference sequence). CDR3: CASSHPDGGYTF. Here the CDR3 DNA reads TGTGCCAGCAGCCACCCCGACGGTGGCTACACCTTC.

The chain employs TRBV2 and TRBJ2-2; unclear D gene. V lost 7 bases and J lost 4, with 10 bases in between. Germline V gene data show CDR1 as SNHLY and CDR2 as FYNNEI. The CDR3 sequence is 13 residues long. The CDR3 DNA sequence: TGTGCCAGCAATTATGCCTCCACCGGGGAGCTGTTTTTT. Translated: CASNYASTGELFF.

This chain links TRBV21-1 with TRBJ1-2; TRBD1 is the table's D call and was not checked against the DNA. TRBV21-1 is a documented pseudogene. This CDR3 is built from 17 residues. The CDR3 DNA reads TGTGCCAGCAGCAAGGGGGGGGACAGGGAAGAAGGAGGAGGCTACACCTTC. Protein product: CASSKGGDREEGGGYTF.

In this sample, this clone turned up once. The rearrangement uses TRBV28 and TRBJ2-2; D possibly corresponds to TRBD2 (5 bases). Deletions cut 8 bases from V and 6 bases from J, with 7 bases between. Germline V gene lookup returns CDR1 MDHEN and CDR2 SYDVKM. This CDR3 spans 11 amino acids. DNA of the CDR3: TGTGCCAGCCGAGGGTCCGGGGAGCTGTTTTTT. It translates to CASRGSGELFF. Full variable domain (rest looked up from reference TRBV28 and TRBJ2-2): DVKVTQSSRYLVKRTGEKVFLECVQDMDHENMFWYRQDPGLGLRLIYFSYDVKMKEKGDIPEGYSVSREKKERFSLILESASTNQTSMYLCASRGSGELFFGEGSRLTVL.

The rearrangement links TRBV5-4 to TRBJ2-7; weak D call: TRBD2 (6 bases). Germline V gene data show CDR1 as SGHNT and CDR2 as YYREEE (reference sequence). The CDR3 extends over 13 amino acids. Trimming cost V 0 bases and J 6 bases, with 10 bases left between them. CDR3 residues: CASSLAGGAEQYF. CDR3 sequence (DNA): TGTGCCAGCAGCTTGGCCGGAGGGGCCGAGCAGTACTTC.

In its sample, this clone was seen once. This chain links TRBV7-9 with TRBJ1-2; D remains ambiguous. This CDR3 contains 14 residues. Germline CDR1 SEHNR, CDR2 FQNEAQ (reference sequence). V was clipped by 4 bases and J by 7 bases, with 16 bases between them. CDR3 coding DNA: TGTGCCAGCAGCTACTCCGGCCCGGTATCTGGCTACACCTTC. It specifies CASSYSGPVSGYTF. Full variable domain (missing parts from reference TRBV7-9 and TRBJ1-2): DTGVSQNPRHKITKRGQNVTFRCDPISEHNRLYWYRQTLGQGPEFLTYFQNEAQLEKSRLLSDRFSAERPKGSFSTLEIQRTEQGDSAMYLCASSYSGPVSGYTFGSGTRLTVV.

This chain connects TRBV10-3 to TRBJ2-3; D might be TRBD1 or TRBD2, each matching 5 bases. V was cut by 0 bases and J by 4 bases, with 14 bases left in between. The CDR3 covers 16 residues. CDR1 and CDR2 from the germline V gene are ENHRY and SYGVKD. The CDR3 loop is CAISESASRDADTQYF. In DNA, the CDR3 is TGTGCCATCAGTGAGTCGGCAAGTCGGGACGCAGATACGCAGTATTTT.

This CDR3 reads CAWTLAGGYEQYF. CDR3 DNA sequence: TGTGCCTGGACCTTAGCGGGAGGATACGAGCAGTACTTC. The chain couples TRBV30 to TRBJ2-7, with 10 bases matching TRBD2. This CDR3 spans 13 amino acids. V trimming: 4 bases; J trimming: 4 bases; junction bases outside the gene matches: 4. The germline V gene has CDR1 GTSNPN and CDR2 SVGIG (reference sequence). Full variable domain (outside the CDR3, taken from reference TRBV30 and TRBJ2-7): SQTIHQWPATLVQPVGSPLSLECTVEGTSNPNLYWYRQAAGRGLQLLFYSVGIGQISSEVPQNLSASRPQDRQFILSSKKLLLSDSGFYLCAWTLAGGYEQYFGPGTRLTVT.